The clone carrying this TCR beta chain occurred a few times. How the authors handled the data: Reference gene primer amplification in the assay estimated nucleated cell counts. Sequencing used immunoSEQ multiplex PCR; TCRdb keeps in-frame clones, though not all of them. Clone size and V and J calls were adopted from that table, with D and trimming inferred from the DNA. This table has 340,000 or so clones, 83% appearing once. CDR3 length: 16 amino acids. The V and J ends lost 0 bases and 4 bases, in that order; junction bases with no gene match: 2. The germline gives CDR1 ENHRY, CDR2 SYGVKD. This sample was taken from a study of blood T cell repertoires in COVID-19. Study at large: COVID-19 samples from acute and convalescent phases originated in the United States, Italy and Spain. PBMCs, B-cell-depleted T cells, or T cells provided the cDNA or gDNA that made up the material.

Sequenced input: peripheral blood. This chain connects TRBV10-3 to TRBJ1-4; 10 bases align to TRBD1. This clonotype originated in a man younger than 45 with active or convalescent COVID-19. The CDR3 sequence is CAISESRTGGNEKLFF. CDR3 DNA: TGTGCCATCAGTGAGTCCAGGACAGGGGGTAATGAAAAACTGTTTTTT.